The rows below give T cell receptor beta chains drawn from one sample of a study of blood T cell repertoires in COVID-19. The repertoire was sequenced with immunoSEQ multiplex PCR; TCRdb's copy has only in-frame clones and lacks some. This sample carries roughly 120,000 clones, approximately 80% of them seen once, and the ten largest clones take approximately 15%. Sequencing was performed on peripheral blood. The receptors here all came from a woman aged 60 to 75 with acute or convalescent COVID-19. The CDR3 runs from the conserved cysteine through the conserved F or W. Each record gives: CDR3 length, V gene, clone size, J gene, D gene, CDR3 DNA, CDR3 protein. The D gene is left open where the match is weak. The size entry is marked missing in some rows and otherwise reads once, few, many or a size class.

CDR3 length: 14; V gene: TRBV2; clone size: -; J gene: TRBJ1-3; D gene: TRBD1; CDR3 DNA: TGTGCCAGCAGTCGACAGGGAACCGGAAACACCATATATTTT; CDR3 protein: CASSRQGTGNTIYF
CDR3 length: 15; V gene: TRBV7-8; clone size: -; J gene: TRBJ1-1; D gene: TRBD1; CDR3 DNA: TGTGCCAGCAGCTCGAACAGGGGGTCCGACACTGAAGCTTTCTTT; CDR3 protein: CASSSNRGSDTEAFF
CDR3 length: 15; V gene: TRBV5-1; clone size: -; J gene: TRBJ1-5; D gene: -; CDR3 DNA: TGCGCCAGCAGCTTGGCCCTGGTGGTCGGTCAGCCCCAGCATTTT; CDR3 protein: CASSLALVVGQPQHF
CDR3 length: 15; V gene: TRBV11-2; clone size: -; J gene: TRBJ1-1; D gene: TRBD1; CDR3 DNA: TGTGCCAGCAGCTTAGAACAGGGGGGTTGGACTGAAGCTTTCTTT; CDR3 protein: CASSLEQGGWTEAFF
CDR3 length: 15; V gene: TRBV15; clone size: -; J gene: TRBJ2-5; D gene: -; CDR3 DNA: TGTGCCACCAGCAGAGGGGCGGGGTACCAAGAGACCCAGTACTTC; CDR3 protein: CATSRGAGYQETQYF
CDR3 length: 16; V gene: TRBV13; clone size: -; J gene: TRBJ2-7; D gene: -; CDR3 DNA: TGTGCCAGCAGCGTACACCCCGCGGGGTCCCCCTACGAGCAGTACTTC; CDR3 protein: CASSVHPAGSPYEQYF
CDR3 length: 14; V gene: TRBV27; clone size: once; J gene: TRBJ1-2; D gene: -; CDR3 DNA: TGTGCCAGCAGTTTAAACAGGGCCGGCTATGGCTACACCTTC; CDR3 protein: CASSLNRAGYGYTF
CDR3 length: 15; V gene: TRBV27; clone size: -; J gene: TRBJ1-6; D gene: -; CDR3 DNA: TGTGCCAGCAGTTTATCGAGAGGGTATAATTCACCCCTCCACTTT; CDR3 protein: CASSLSRGYNSPLHF
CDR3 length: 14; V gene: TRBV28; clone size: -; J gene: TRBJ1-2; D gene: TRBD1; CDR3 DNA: TGTGCCAGTGCCTGGCAGGGGGCGGGTGGCGGCTACACCTTC; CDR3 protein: CASAWQGAGGGYTF
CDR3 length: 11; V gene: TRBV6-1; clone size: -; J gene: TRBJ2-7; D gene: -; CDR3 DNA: TGTGCCAGCAGTGATTACTACGAGCAGTACTTC; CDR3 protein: CASSDYYEQYF
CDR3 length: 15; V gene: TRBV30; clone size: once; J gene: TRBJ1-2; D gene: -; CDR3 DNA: TGTGCCTGGAGTACCCCCGGGGGGGGACTAGGGGGCTACACCTTC; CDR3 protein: CAWSTPGGGLGGYTF
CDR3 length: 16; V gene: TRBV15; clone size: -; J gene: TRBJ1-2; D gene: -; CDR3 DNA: TGTGCCACCAGCAGGGGGGGGAGGGAAGAAAACTATGGCTACACCTTC; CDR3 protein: CATSRGGREENYGYTF
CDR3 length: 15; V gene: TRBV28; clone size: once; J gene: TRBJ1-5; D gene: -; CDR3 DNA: TGTGCCAGCAGTTTGGGCCAGGGATTTAGGCAGCCCCAGCATTTT; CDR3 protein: CASSLGQGFRQPQHF
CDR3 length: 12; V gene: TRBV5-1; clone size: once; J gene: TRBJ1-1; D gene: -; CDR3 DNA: TGCGCCAGCAGCCGTGTACAGGAGGAAGCTTTCTTT; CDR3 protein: CASSRVQEEAFF
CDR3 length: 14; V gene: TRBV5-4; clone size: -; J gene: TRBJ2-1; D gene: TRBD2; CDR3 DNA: TGTGCCAGCAACCTAGCGGGGGGCCTCAATGAGCAGTTCTTC; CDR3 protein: CASNLAGGLNEQFF
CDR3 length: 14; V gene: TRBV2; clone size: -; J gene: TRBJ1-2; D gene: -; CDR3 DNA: TGTGCCAGCAGGAGAGACAGCGCTAACTATGGCTACACCTTC; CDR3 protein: CASRRDSANYGYTF
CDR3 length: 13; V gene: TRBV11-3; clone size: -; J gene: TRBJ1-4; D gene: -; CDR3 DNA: TGTGCCAGCAGCCGCGGAGGCGGGGAAAAACTGTTTTTT; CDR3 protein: CASSRGGGEKLFF
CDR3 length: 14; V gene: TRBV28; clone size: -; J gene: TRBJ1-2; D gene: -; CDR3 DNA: TGTGCCAGCAGTTTGCTGGCCGGGACATTGGGCTACACCTTC; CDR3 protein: CASSLLAGTLGYTF
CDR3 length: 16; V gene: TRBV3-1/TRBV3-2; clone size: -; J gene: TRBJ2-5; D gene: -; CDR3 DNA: TGTGCCAGCAGCCAAGAGGCGGGGCACCCCCAAGAGACCCAGTACTTC; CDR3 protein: CASSQEAGHPQETQYF
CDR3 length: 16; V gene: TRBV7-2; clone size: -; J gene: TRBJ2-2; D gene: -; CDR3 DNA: TGTGCCAGCAGCTTAGGAGTGGTCCCCGACACCGGGGAGCTGTTTTTT; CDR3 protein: CASSLGVVPDTGELFF
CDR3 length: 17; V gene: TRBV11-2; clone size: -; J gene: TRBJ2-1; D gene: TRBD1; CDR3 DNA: TGTGCCAGCAGCACTATGACAGGGGGCGCCAGTTACAATGAGCAGTTCTTC; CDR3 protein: CASSTMTGGASYNEQFF
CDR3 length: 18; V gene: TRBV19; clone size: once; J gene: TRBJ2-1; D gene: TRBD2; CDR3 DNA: TGTGCCAGTAGTAGAGGGGGACTAGCGGACACGCTATACAATGAGCAGTTCTTC; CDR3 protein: CASSRGGLADTLYNEQFF
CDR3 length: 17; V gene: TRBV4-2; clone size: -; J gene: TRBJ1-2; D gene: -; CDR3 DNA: TGTGCCAGCAGCCAAGAAGGGAGGGGGATTTCTAACTATGGCTACACCTTC; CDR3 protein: CASSQEGRGISNYGYTF
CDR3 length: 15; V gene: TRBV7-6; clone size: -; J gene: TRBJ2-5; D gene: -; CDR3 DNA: TGTGCCAGCAGCTTCGGGGGTCTAGGCCAAGAGACCCAGTACTTC; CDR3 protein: CASSFGGLGQETQYF
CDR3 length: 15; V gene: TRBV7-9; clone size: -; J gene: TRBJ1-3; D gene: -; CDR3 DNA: TGTGCCAGCAGCTTATATTTGCAGGGCGGAAACACCATATATTTT; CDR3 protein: CASSLYLQGGNTIYF
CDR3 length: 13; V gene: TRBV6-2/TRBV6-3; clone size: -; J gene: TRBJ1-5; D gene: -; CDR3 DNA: TGTGCCAGCAGTTATGGGGCCGATCAGCCCCAGCATTTT; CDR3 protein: CASSYGADQPQHF
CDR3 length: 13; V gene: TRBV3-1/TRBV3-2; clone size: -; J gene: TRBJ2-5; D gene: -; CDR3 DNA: TGTGCCAGCAGCCAGCGGCACCAAGAGACCCAGTACTTC; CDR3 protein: CASSQRHQETQYF
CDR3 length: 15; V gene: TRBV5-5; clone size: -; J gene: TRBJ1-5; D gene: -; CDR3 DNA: TGTGCCAGCAGCTCCCTTGCGGGGGGCAATCAGCCCCAGCATTTT; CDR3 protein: CASSSLAGGNQPQHF
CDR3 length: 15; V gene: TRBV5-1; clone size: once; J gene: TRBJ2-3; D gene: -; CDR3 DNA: TGCGCCAGCAGACCTCGACAGCGAGTTACAGATACGCAGTATTTT; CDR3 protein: CASRPRQRVTDTQYF
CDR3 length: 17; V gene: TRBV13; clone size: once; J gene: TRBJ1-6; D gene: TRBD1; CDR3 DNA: TGTGCCAGCAGCTCCCCTTTTAGGCAGGGGGAAGGTTCACCCCTCCACTTT; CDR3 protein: CASSSPFRQGEGSPLHF
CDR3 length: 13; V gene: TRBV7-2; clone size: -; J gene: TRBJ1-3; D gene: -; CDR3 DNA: TGTGCCAGCAGCGGACTTCGGACCGGCACCATATATTTT; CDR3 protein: CASSGLRTGTIYF
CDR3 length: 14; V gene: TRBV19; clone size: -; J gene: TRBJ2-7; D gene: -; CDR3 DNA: TGTGCCAGTAACCAACAGGGTGTCGGCGGCGAGCAGTACTTC; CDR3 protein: CASNQQGVGGEQYF
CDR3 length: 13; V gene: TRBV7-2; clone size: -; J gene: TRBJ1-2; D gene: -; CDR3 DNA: TGTGCCAGCAGCTTAGTCGAGGGATCTGGCTACACCTTC; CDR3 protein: CASSLVEGSGYTF
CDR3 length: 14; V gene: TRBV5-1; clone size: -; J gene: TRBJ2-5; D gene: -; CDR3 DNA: TGCGCCAGCAGTCCTGAGGGGGGGGTAGAGACCCAGTACTTC; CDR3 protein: CASSPEGGVETQYF
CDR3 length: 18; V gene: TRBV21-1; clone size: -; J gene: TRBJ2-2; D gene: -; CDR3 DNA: TGTGCCAGCGCGCACCGGGACAGTGGACTACCGAACACCGGGGAGCTGTTTTTT; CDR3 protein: CASAHRDSGLPNTGELFF
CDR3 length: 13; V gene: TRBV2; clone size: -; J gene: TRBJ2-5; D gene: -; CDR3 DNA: TGTGCCAGCATTAGACAATTCTTGGAGACCCAGTACTTC; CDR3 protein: CASIRQFLETQYF
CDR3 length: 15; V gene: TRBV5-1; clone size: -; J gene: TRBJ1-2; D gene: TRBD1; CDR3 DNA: TGCGCCAGCAGCCCAGGACAGGGAGCTAACTATGGCTACACCTTC; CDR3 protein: CASSPGQGANYGYTF
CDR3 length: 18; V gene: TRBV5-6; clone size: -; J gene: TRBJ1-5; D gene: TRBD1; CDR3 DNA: TGTGCCAGCAGCGGGTGGGACAGGGCGCGTCAAAGCAATCAGCCCCAGCATTTT; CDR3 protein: CASSGWDRARQSNQPQHF
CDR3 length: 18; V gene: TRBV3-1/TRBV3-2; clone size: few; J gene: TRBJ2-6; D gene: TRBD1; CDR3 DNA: TGTGCCAGCAGCCAAGATCGAGACAGGGGGCCTGGGGCCAACGTCCTGACTTTC; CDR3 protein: CASSQDRDRGPGANVLTF
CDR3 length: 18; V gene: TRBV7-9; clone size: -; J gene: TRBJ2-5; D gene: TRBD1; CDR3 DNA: TGTGCCAGCAGCTTAGGTCTTGGGGGACAGGGGGCGAAAGAGACCCAGTACTTC; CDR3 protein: CASSLGLGGQGAKETQYF
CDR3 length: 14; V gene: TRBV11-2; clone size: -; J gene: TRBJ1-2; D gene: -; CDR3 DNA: TGTGCCAGCAGCTTACAGGGGTATTACTATGGCTACACCTTC; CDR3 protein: CASSLQGYYYGYTF
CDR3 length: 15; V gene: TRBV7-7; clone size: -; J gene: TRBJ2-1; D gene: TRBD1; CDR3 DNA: TGTGCTAGCAGCTTAACTACAGGGGGTTACAATGAGCAGTTCTTC; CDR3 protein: CASSLTTGGYNEQFF
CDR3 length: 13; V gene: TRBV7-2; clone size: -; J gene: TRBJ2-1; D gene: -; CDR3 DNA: TGTGCCAGCAGCTTCGGGTCTAGGAATGAGCAGTTCTTC; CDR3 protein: CASSFGSRNEQFF
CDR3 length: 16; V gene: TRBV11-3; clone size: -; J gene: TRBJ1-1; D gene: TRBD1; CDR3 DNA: TGTGCCAGCAGCTCGAAACGGGACAGGGATAATACTGAAGCTTTCTTT; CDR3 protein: CASSSKRDRDNTEAFF
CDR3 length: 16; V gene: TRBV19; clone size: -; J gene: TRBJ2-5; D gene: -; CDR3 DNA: TGTGCCAGCTCGGGCCAGGGCTTCGGGCCCCAAGAGACCCAGTACTTC; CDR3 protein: CASSGQGFGPQETQYF
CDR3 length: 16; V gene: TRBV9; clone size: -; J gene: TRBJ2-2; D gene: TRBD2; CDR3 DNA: TGTGCCAGCAGCGTAGATGGCGGGGGGGCCTCCGGGGAGCTGTTTTTT; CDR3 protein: CASSVDGGGASGELFF
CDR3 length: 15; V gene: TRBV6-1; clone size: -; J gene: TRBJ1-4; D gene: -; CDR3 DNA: TGTGCCAGCAGTGACGAAGCGGGGTTTAATGAAAAACTGTTTTTT; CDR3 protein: CASSDEAGFNEKLFF
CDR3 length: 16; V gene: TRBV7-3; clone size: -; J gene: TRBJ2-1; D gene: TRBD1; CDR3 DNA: TGTGCCAGCAGACCCGGGACAGGGGGAAAATACAATGAGCAGTTCTTC; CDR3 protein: CASRPGTGGKYNEQFF